This T cell receptor beta chain was sequenced during a study of shared clonotypes between healthy human individuals. Study-level results: On the whole, naive subsets had larger estimated richness than memory subsets had. Lower generation probabilities were found for non-shared clonotypes than for those shared by all four donors.

Sequenced by immunoSEQ multiplex PCR; TCRdb stores in-frame clones only, minus some. Of 800,000 or so clones in the sample, 96% were seen once. For this clone: The antigen is not known.

Terminally differentiated effector memory CD45RA+ cells were excluded by CCR7 positive selection of CD45RO-negative cells. The source of this sequence is a man aged 30 to 39 in good health. Sequencing input: naive CD8+ T cells sorted from blood.

CDR3 sequence: CASSGGQGPGELFF. CDR3 sequence (DNA): TGTGCCAGCAGCGGGGGACAGGGTCCCGGGGAGCTGTTTTTT. The chain recombines TRBV9 with TRBJ2-2, with TRBD1 matching over 9 bases. CDR3 size: 14 residues. Per the germline V gene, CDR1 is SGDLS and CDR2 is YYNGEE. The trim removed 3 bases at V and 6 bases at J, leaving 3 bases unmatched. The complete variable domain, with remaining parts taken from reference TRBV9 and TRBJ2-2, reads DSGVTQTPKHLITATGQRVTLRCSPRSGDLSVYWYQQSLDQGLQFLIQYYNGEERAKGNILERFSAQQFPDLHSELNLSSLELGDSALYFCASSGGQGPGELFFGEGSRLTVL.